The 6 T cell receptor beta chains listed next were all sequenced from one sample in a study of control samples from healthy donors and cancer patients. Some clones are missing from TCRdb's copy, which holds only in-frame ones; the method was immunoSEQ multiplex PCR. The table has tens of thousands of clones, 91% seen once. The sample comprised blood. Receptor source: a middle-aged man in good health.

The chain links TRBV11-2 to TRBJ1-1; weak D call: TRBD1 (5 bases). Germline V gene sequence: CDR1 SGHAT, CDR2 FQNNGV. With 2 bases removed from V and 3 bases from J, the gap between germline ends came to 10 bases. The CDR3 sequence is 14 residues long. CDR3 sequence reads: CASSLWEGYTEAFF. CDR3 DNA: TGTGCCAGCAGCTTATGGGAGGGGTACACTGAAGCTTTCTTT.

This clone occurred a few times. V and J are TRBV3-1 (or the pseudogene TRBV3-2) and TRBJ2-1, with TRBD2 matching over 9 bases. J gave up 9 bases and V 0 bases, and 6 bases lay outside the gene matches. The CDR3 runs 15 residues. From germline, CDR1 is LGHDT and CDR2 YNNKEL (reference sequence). For the CDR3, the DNA is TGTGCCAGCAGCCAAGATGGTCTAGCGGGGAGTGAGCAGTTCTTC. Translated, it gives CASSQDGLAGSEQFF.

This CDR3 is CASSLPPGGDEQFF. The CDR3 bases are TGTGCCAGCAGCTTACCCCCCGGAGGGGATGAGCAGTTCTTC. The chain carries TRBV7-2 and TRBJ2-1; TRBD2 might be the D (6 bases). The germline V gene encodes CDR1 SGHTA and CDR2 FQGNSA. This CDR3 contains 14 residues. V lost 2 bases to trimming and J lost 8 bases, with 13 bases between them.

The rearrangement joins TRBV25-1 to TRBJ1-6; D gene ambiguous. This CDR3 spans 14 amino acids. V lost 3 bases and J lost 10, with 13 bases in between. Germline CDR1 reads MGHDK; CDR2 reads SYGVNS. The CDR3 is CASSDTNRGSPLHF. The DNA for the CDR3 is TGTGCCAGCAGTGACACCAACAGAGGATCACCCCTCCACTTT. Drawing the rest from reference TRBV25-1 and TRBJ1-6, the complete variable domain is EADIYQTPRYLVIGTGKKITLECSQTMGHDKMYWYQQDPGMELHLIHYSYGVNSTEKGDLSSESTVSRIRTEHFPLTLESARPSHTSQYLCASSDTNRGSPLHFGNGTRLTVT.

The V and J genes are TRBV3-1 (or the pseudogene TRBV3-2) and TRBJ1-6; possible D gene TRBD1, 6 bases. The CDR3 covers 15 residues. The germline V and J ends were trimmed by 3 bases and 8 bases, with 14 bases remaining between them. Germline V gene data show CDR1 as LGHDT and CDR2 as YNNKEL (reference sequence). The CDR3 is CASSHSGQTHSPLHF. The CDR3 nucleotides read TGTGCCAGCAGCCATTCAGGACAGACTCATTCACCCCTCCACTTT.

The chain carries TRBV7-9 and TRBJ1-1; tentative D call: TRBD1 (5 bases). This CDR3 has 14 amino acids. The germline CDR1 and CDR2 sequences are SEHNR and FQNEAQ (reference sequence). V was shortened by 5 bases and J by 3 bases, with 13 bases between the two germline ends. CDR3 in amino acids: CASSQLAGDTEAFF. Written as DNA, the CDR3 is TGTGCCAGCAGCCAACTCGCGGGGGACACTGAAGCTTTCTTT.